Presented here are 4 T cell receptor beta chains from one specimen sequenced in a study of early T cells in non-severe SARS-CoV-2 infection. MiXCR, run by TCRdb on the 5' RACE reads, gives a single entry per CDR3 protein. Of tens of thousands of distinct CDR3 sequences listed, 13% to 15% are singletons. The material was whole blood, obtained at baseline. The origin of the receptors is an adult who was a healthcare worker with PCR-confirmed SARS-CoV-2 infection or an uninfected control (not recorded which).

This clonotype was found a few times. This rearrangement joins TRBV6-2 or TRBV6-3 to TRBJ2-3, with D unresolved. Trimming left V 6 bases short and J 6 bases short, with 13 bases between. The germline V gene encodes CDR1 MNHEY and CDR2 SVGEGT. The length of the CDR3 is 13 residues. The CDR3 region has the DNA TGTGCCAGCAGCATCGCTTTGGGGGATACGCAGTATTTT. Translating gives CASSIALGDTQYF.

This clonotype was seen only a few times. The gene calls are TRBV29-1 and TRBJ2-2; D is possibly TRBD1 (5 bases). Germline CDR1 reads SQVTM; CDR2 reads ANQGSEA. Trimming shortened V by 4 bases and J by 6 bases, and 12 bases separated the two germline ends. This CDR3 is 13 amino acids long. The CDR3 sequence is CSVGKGYSGELFF. CDR3 coding DNA: TGCAGCGTTGGGAAGGGGTATTCCGGGGAGCTGTTTTTT.

The chain links TRBV4-2 to TRBJ2-3, with unresolved D. In germline, CDR1 is LGHNA, CDR2 YNFKEQ. This CDR3 has 17 residues. Trimming stripped 1 base from V and 2 bases from J, with 16 bases between. This chain's CDR3 is CASSQGTWQTLTDTQYF. Written as DNA, the CDR3 is TGTGCCAGCAGCCAAGGGACGTGGCAGACCCTCACAGATACGCAGTATTTT.

Relative to its sample, this clonotype is medium-sized. The chain joins TRBV9 to TRBJ2-7; 7 nucleotides line up with TRBD2. Germline V gene lookup returns CDR1 SGDLS and CDR2 YYNGEE. V was clipped by 0 bases and J by 1 base; unmatched bases: 1. The CDR3 has 14 residues. The CDR3 region is CASSVGGSSYEQYF. CDR3 bases: TGTGCCAGCAGCGTAGGCGGGAGTTCCTACGAGCAGTACTTC.